Each of the 2 T cell receptor beta chains below was sequenced from the same sample in a study of beta chain features in type 1 diabetes. Their antigens remain unidentified. Sequencing targeted expressed TCRB transcripts, as all isolated RNA had been reverse transcribed. Clones were read by immunoSEQ multiplex PCR, and TCRdb kept only the in-frame ones, dropping some. The sample includes fewer than 450,000 clones, roughly 14% seen only once; the top ten take roughly 0.015%. Broader study findings: All four CD4+ subsets of Type 1 diabetes patients contained TCRB CDR3s that were moderately but significantly shorter.

Sequencing used naive CD4+ T cells from blood. The receptor set was obtained from a woman aged 18 to 35 with type 1 diabetes.

The V gene is TRBV5-1, the J gene TRBJ2-7; possibly TRBD1 for D (6 bases). The V end was cut by 2 bases, the J end by 1 base, with 10 bases between. Germline V CDR1 and CDR2: SGHRS, YFSETQ. This CDR3 comprises 14 residues. The CDR3 is CASSLTGTSYEQYF. DNA for the CDR3: TGCGCCAGCAGCTTAACCGGGACATCCTACGAGCAGTACTTC.

This clone was seen a handful of times. This chain uses TRBV14 with TRBJ2-1; the D gene is possibly TRBD2 (5 bases). The germline V and J ends were trimmed by 4 bases and 0 bases, with 16 bases remaining between them. Germline lookup yields CDR1 SGHDN and CDR2 FVKESK. The CDR3 spans 17 residues. The CDR3, as DNA: TGTGCCAGCAGCCCCCAAGTGGGGAGTCTCTCCTACAATGAGCAGTTCTTC. Amino acid sequence: CASSPQVGSLSYNEQFF.